These 18 T cell receptor beta chains were sequenced from one sample in a study of T cells in Graves' hyperthyroidism and ophthalmopathy. The TCR beta CDR3 regions underwent amplification using RNA transcripts as the source. The HTBI primer set drove a first-round RT-PCR of the TCR CDR3. TCRdb independently ran MiXCR on the multiplex PCR reads; one entry per CDR3 protein. The sample records about 700,000 distinct CDR3 sequences, 13% to 15% being singletons. Specimen: blood. These receptor sequences come from a young woman with Graves' hyperthyroidism.

This clonotype was observed many times. The V call is TRBV2, the J call TRBJ2-1; 8 bases fit TRBD2. The V and J ends lost 6 bases and 7 bases, in that order; junction bases with no gene match: 2. The CDR3 has 12 amino acids. Per the germline V gene, CDR1 is SNHLY and CDR2 is FYNNEI. The CDR3: CASSGTRNEQFF. DNA for the CDR3: TGTGCCAGCAGCGGGACTAGAAATGAGCAGTTCTTC. Variable domain in full (rest from reference TRBV2 and TRBJ2-1): EPEVTQTPSHQVTQMGQEVILRCVPISNHLYFYWYRQILGQKVEFLVSFYNNEISEKSEIFDDQFSVERPDGSNFTLKIRSTKLEDSAMYFCASSGTRNEQFFGPGTRLTVL.

This clonotype has a handful of counts. This rearrangement joins TRBV29-1 to TRBJ2-7, with D unresolved. Germline-derived CDR1 and CDR2 are SQVTM and ANQGSEA. The length of the CDR3 is 12 residues. Trimming removed 7 bases at V and 6 bases at J, with 16 bases between. CDR3 region: CSGRHGSGEQYF. Here the CDR3 DNA reads TGCAGCGGACGACATGGGTCGGGCGAGCAGTACTTC.

This clonotype occurred a few times. This chain links TRBV20-1 with TRBJ2-3, with 7 bases fitting TRBD1. Germline-derived CDR1 and CDR2 are DFQATT and SNEGSKA (reference sequence). The CDR3 has 14 residues. The V and J ends lost 2 bases and 2 bases, in that order; junction bases with no gene match: 4. CDR3 sequence: CSARTGTDTDTQYF. The CDR3 bases are TGCAGTGCTAGAACCGGGACAGACACAGATACGCAGTATTTT.

At least ten counts were recorded for this clonotype. J is TRBJ2-1 and V is TRBV7-9; no reliable D call. This CDR3 has 13 amino acids. V was pared by 1 base and J by 4 bases, with 5 bases between. Germline lookup yields CDR1 SEHNR and CDR2 FQNEAQ (reference sequence). The CDR3 here is CASSLVAYNEQFF. The CDR3 nucleotides are TGTGCCAGCAGCTTAGTGGCGTACAATGAGCAGTTCTTC.

This clonotype was observed many times. The chain couples TRBV7-2 to TRBJ2-3; 7 bases line up with TRBD2. Germline values: CDR1 SGHTA, CDR2 FQGNSA. CDR3 length: 16 residues. Losses at the gene ends were 5 bases for V and 6 bases for J; bases not matched to a gene: 14. The CDR3 nucleotides are TGTGCCAGCAGCGCCCTGACTAGCTGGGCTGGGGATACGCAGTATTTT. It encodes CASSALTSWAGDTQYF.

Ten or more counts support this clonotype. The chain joins TRBV12-3 or TRBV12-4 to TRBJ1-1; unclear D gene. There are 13 residues in the CDR3. Trimming removed 5 bases from V and 4 bases from J, with 11 bases in between. The CDR3 DNA reads TGTGCCAGCAGTCTCCACACCGGCACTGAAGCTTTCTTT. It specifies CASSLHTGTEAFF.

This clonotype was seen a handful of times. This chain connects TRBV5-5 to TRBJ1-2, with 9 bases fitting TRBD1. The CDR3 is 16 amino acids. Germline CDR1 reads SGHKS; CDR2 reads YYEKEE (reference sequence). Trimming removed 4 bases from V and 4 bases from J; junction bases left unmatched: 11. CDR3 sequence reads: CASSTPGTGYIYGYTF. CDR3 DNA sequence: TGTGCCAGCAGCACCCCCGGGACAGGGTATATCTATGGCTACACCTTC.

The chain couples TRBV7-2 to TRBJ2-1, with 13 bases fitting TRBD2. V lost 5 bases, J lost 3 bases, and 1 base stayed unmatched. This CDR3 region has 15 residues. Germline-derived CDR1 and CDR2 are SGHTA and FQGNSA. The CDR3 region is CASSTSGGVYNEQFF. CDR3 sequence (DNA): TGTGCCAGCAGCACTAGCGGGGGGGTCTACAATGAGCAGTTCTTC. The variable domain in full, completed from reference TRBV7-2 and TRBJ2-1, reads GAGVSQSPSNKVTEKGKDVELRCDPISGHTALYWYRQSLGQGLEFLIYFQGNSAPDKSGLPSDRFSAERTGGSVSTLTIQRTQQEDSAVYLCASSTSGGVYNEQFFGPGTRLTVL.

V usage is TRBV29-1 and J usage is TRBJ1-5; a possible D gene is TRBD1 (5 bases). The germline V and J ends were trimmed by 6 bases and 0 bases, with 15 bases remaining between them. CDR1 and CDR2 from the germline V gene are SQVTM and ANQGSEA. The CDR3 loop spans 15 amino acids. Here the CDR3 DNA reads TGCAGCGTCTTCACAGGACTACGTAGCAATCAGCCCCAGCATTTT. It encodes CSVFTGLRSNQPQHF.

V and J are TRBV7-2 and TRBJ2-7; D ambiguous. This CDR3 has 16 residues. Germline V gene sequence: CDR1 SGHTA, CDR2 FQGNSA. The ends were cut back, 3 bases at V and 3 bases at J, with 18 bases in the middle. In DNA, the CDR3 is TGTGCCAGCAGCTTGGGCCGGGCCCTAAGGGTCTACGAGCAGTACTTC. Protein product: CASSLGRALRVYEQYF.

This clonotype showed up many times. V and J are TRBV11-2 and TRBJ2-7; 9 bases map to TRBD1. This CDR3 is 15 amino acids long. Germline-derived CDR1 and CDR2 are SGHAT and FQNNGV. The V segment lost 5 bases and the J segment 1 base; nucleotides outside the gene matches: 6. The CDR3 DNA sequence: TGTGCCAGCAGCGTCCGGGACAGGGTATCCTACGAGCAGTACTTC. This codes for CASSVRDRVSYEQYF.

This clonotype was detected many times. The chain has TRBV29-1 and TRBJ2-2; D remains unclear. The V and J ends lost 8 bases and 4 bases respectively, with 14 bases between them. The CDR3 consists of 13 residues. Germline lookup yields CDR1 SQVTM and CDR2 ANQGSEA. The CDR3: CSFALISTGELFF. The CDR3, as DNA: TGCAGCTTTGCTCTGATATCCACCGGGGAGCTGTTTTTT.

This clonotype showed up many times. The chain employs TRBV18 and TRBJ1-4; unclear D gene. Germline V gene lookup returns CDR1 KGHSH and CDR2 LQKENI. This CDR3 region has 13 residues. V shed 2 bases and J shed 6 bases, with 7 bases lying between them. The CDR3 sequence is CASSPGVDEKLFF. As DNA, the CDR3 is TGTGCCAGCTCACCAGGGGTGGATGAAAAACTGTTTTTT.

This clonotype was seen ten or more times. The chain uses TRBV2 and TRBJ2-7; D is perhaps TRBD2 (5 bases). Germline CDR1 and CDR2: SNHLY and FYNNEI. Trimming removed 7 bases from V and 0 bases from J, with 16 bases in between. This CDR3 is built from 15 residues. CDR3 coding DNA: TGTGCCAGCAATCCCAGCCGGGGATTCTCCTACGAGCAGTACTTC. Its translation: CASNPSRGFSYEQYF.

This clonotype was seen many times. V is TRBV20-1 and J is TRBJ1-2; D not certain. The CDR3 totals 14 residues. From germline, CDR1 is DFQATT and CDR2 SNEGSKA (reference sequence). V was trimmed by 0 bases and J by 3 bases, leaving 11 bases between them. The CDR3 region is CSARDPPEHYGYTF. CDR3 bases: TGCAGTGCTAGAGATCCCCCAGAGCACTATGGCTACACCTTC.

This clonotype was counted many times. V and J are TRBV4-3 and TRBJ2-5; 7 bases are a match to TRBD2. The ends lost 1 base at V and 4 bases at J; junction bases unmatched: 3. The CDR3 totals 14 residues. CDR1 and CDR2 from the germline V gene are LGHNA and YSLEER. The CDR3 nucleotides are TGCGCCAGCAGCCAAGGGACTAGGGGAGAGACCCAGTACTTC. It encodes CASSQGTRGETQYF.

Ten or more counts support this clonotype. V usage is TRBV28 and J usage is TRBJ1-1; D gene uncertain. The germline V gene has CDR1 MDHEN and CDR2 SYDVKM. This CDR3 has 10 amino acids. The germline V and J ends were trimmed by 5 bases and 5 bases, with 3 bases remaining between them. The CDR3 coding sequence is TGTGCCAGCAGTAAGACTGAAGCTTTCTTT. This codes for CASSKTEAFF.

This clonotype was observed a few times. This rearrangement joins TRBV7-9 to TRBJ1-2, with 8 bases fitting TRBD1. V lost 8 bases and J lost 3; bases outside the gene matches: 26. The CDR3 is 20 residues long. Germline V gene lookup returns CDR1 SEHNR and CDR2 FQNEAQ (reference sequence). CDR3 residues: CASAIHVPGQAGSLDYGYTF. CDR3 nucleotides: TGTGCCAGCGCTATCCATGTCCCGGGACAGGCAGGTAGTCTGGACTATGGCTACACCTTC.